Following are 17 T cell receptor beta chains from one sample sequenced in a study of T-cell reconstitution after alpha-beta-depleted transplantation in children (dated by TCRdb to 2016 to 2017). Library preparation used PCR. TCRdb shows the sequencer as Illumina HiSeq 2500. To normalize quantification of the TCRbeta repertoire, the TCR libraries were built with molecular barcoding that relied on unique molecular identifiers. Through fastp at Q25 and MiXCR, TCRdb rebuilt clones from the public reads, retaining in-frame beta chains. One record per CDR3 amino acid sequence lists the most common genes and DNA. Within this sample are about 440,000 distinct CDR3 sequences, with roughly 43% of them counted one time only. The ten largest clones add up to 27% of the sample. In light of the paper, this sample's treatment or condition label describes: allogeneic hematopoietic cell transplantation with graft depleted of TCRalphabeta T cells and CD19 B cells.

The source material was PBMCs, sampled before TCRalphabeta/CD19-depleted stem cell transplant. Source of these receptors: a girl aged 2-9 years with aplastic anemia, due to receive a stem cell transplant.

This clonotype has a count of ten or more. The CDR3 loop is CASSSSSANYGYTF. The CDR3 DNA follows: TGTGCCAGCAGCTCCTCGTCCGCTAACTATGGCTACACCTTC. The chain employs TRBV12-3 or TRBV12-4 and TRBJ1-2, with D unresolved. The CDR3 spans 14 residues. V lost 6 bases to trimming and J lost 0 bases, with 11 bases between them.

This clonotype was recorded a few times. The rearrangement links TRBV14 to TRBJ2-1; TRBD2 matches 7 bases. With 1 base clipped from V and 5 bases from J, the junction kept 11 bases outside the gene matches. This CDR3 has 17 residues. Per germline, CDR1 SGHDN and CDR2 FVKESK. CDR3 DNA: TGTGCCAGCAGCCAAGGGCCGAGCGGGATCATCCACAATGAGCAGTTCTTC. It encodes CASSQGPSGIIHNEQFF.

The CDR3 is CASSVATHNEQFF. The CDR3 DNA reads TGTGCCAGCAGCGTAGCGACTCACAATGAGCAGTTCTTC. The V and J genes are TRBV9 and TRBJ2-1; D unclear. CDR1 and CDR2 (germline): SGDLS, YYNGEE. The length of the CDR3 is 13 residues. Trimming stripped 0 bases from V and 5 bases from J, with 6 bases between.

There are many counts of this clonotype. The V call is TRBV4-3, the J call TRBJ2-7; 13 nucleotides match TRBD2. The germline V gene has CDR1 LGHNA and CDR2 YSLEER. This CDR3 spans 18 amino acids. Germline trimming cut 1 base from V and 5 bases from J; bases unmatched to any gene: 11. CDR3 sequence (DNA): TGCGCCAGCAGCCAAGTCCCCTCCCGACTAGCGGGAGGTAACGAGCAGTACTTC. As protein: CASSQVPSRLAGGNEQYF.

Details on this clonotype: A read error may account for a junction end that differs from germline. The chain recombines TRBV11-2 with TRBJ2-7; tentatively, D is TRBD1 (6 bases). CDR1 SGHAT and CDR2 FQNNGV come from the germline V gene. The CDR3 length is 18 residues. The CDR3 protein is CACSPLARGRGSTYEQYF. The CDR3 DNA sequence: TGTGCCTGCAGCCCCCTCGCCCGGGGCAGGGGTTCTACCTACGAGCAGTACTTC.

Ten or more counts support this clonotype. The chain has TRBV7-6 and TRBJ2-1; TRBD2 matches at 9 bases. CDR3 size: 15 residues. The J segment lost 10 bases and the V segment lost 5 bases, leaving 12 bases of the junction unmatched. CDR1 and CDR2 from the germline V gene are SGHVS and FNYEAQ. The CDR3 sequence: CASSARGGRAGEQFF. DNA of the CDR3: TGTGCCAGCAGCGCCCGCGGCGGGAGGGCCGGGGAGCAGTTCTTC.

J is TRBJ2-1 and V is TRBV20-1; D ambiguous. Trimming removed 0 bases from V and 5 bases from J, with 11 bases in between. The CDR3 length is 14 residues. From germline, CDR1 is DFQATT and CDR2 SNEGSKA (reference sequence). The CDR3 DNA reads TGCAGTGCTAGAGATACCCAAGGGAACAATGAGCAGTTCTTC. It is translated as CSARDTQGNNEQFF.

This clonotype was picked up many times. The chain couples TRBV4-2 to TRBJ2-1, with 11 bases matching TRBD2. Germline V gives CDR1 LGHNA, CDR2 YNFKEQ. This CDR3 has 15 amino acids. The V and J ends lost 2 bases and 6 bases, in that order; junction bases with no gene match: 3. CDR3: CASSQLAGGGNEQFF. Here the CDR3 DNA reads TGTGCCAGCAGCCAACTAGCGGGAGGAGGCAATGAGCAGTTCTTC.

This clonotype was seen a handful of times. The chain couples TRBV12-3 or TRBV12-4 to TRBJ2-5, with TRBD1 matching 9 bases. V shed 5 bases and J 4 bases; nucleotides not matched to a gene: 11. The CDR3 runs to 16 residues. CDR3 nucleotide sequence: TGTGCCAGCAGTCATACCCACAGGGGGCGCGGAGAGACCCAGTACTTC. Encoded protein: CASSHTHRGRGETQYF.

This clonotype was counted between two and nine times. The chain is built from TRBV7-2 and TRBJ2-1; D call uncertain. V lost 5 bases, J lost 8 bases, and 10 bases lay in between. The germline gives CDR1 SGHTA, CDR2 FQGNSA. This CDR3 contains 12 residues. CDR3 DNA: TGTGCCAGCAGCCACAATAGGGATGAGCAGTTCTTC. Encoded protein: CASSHNRDEQFF. Full variable domain (missing parts from reference TRBV7-2 and TRBJ2-1): GAGVSQSPSNKVTEKGKDVELRCDPISGHTALYWYRQSLGQGLEFLIYFQGNSAPDKSGLPSDRFSAERTGGSVSTLTIQRTQQEDSAVYLCASSHNRDEQFFGPGTRLTVL.

The genes are TRBV12-3 or TRBV12-4 and TRBJ1-1; D gene uncertain. The V end was cut by 6 bases, the J end by 10 bases, with 12 bases between. The CDR3 is made up of 11 amino acids. For the CDR3, the DNA is TGTGCCAGCAGAGGAGAAGGAGGAGCTTTCTTT. It specifies CASRGEGGAFF.

In this sample, this clonotype turned up many times. V is TRBV16 and J is TRBJ1-5; 9 bases are shared with TRBD1. The CDR3 length is 15 residues. CDR1 and CDR2 (germline): KGHSY, FQNENV. The junction had 0 bases not matched to a gene; V was cut back by 2 bases and J by 1 base. Here the CDR3 DNA reads TGTGCCAGCAGCCAAGGGACAGGGAGCAATCAGCCCCAGCATTTT. It translates to CASSQGTGSNQPQHF.

This chain joins TRBV20-1 and TRBJ1-4, with D possibly being TRBD1 (6 bases). Germline values: CDR1 DFQATT, CDR2 SNEGSKA (reference sequence). Trimming stripped 6 bases from V and 8 bases from J, with 16 bases between. The length of the CDR3 is 13 residues. CDR3 amino acids: CSAAQGEEEKLFF. CDR3 sequence (DNA): TGCAGTGCGGCACAGGGTGAGGAAGAAAAACTGTTTTTT.

This clonotype has just a few counts. CDR3 residues: CASSLSRGQGVEQYF. DNA of the CDR3: TGCGCCAGCAGCTTGAGCCGAGGACAGGGCGTCGAGCAGTACTTC. The rearrangement joins TRBV5-1 to TRBJ2-7; 8 nucleotides match TRBD1. CDR1 and CDR2 from the germline V gene are SGHRS and YFSETQ. The CDR3 spans 15 residues. V lost 1 base to trimming and J lost 6 bases; unmatched junction nucleotides: 9.

The CDR3 DNA reads as TGTGCCAGCACCAACCAAGGGACAGGGATGGAAAAACTGTTTTTT. As protein: CASTNQGTGMEKLFF. This rearrangement joins TRBV6-1 to TRBJ1-4, with 9 positions matching TRBD1. V shed 7 bases, J shed 8 bases, and the junction held 11 bases outside the gene matches. This CDR3 region has 15 residues. Germline-derived CDR1 and CDR2 are MNHNS and SASEGT.

This rearrangement joins TRBV4-2 to TRBJ2-1; D perhaps matches TRBD2 (5 bases). The CDR3 extends over 16 amino acids. CDR1 and CDR2 (germline): LGHNA, YNFKEQ. Trimming cost V 1 base and J 5 bases, with 15 bases left between them. CDR3 coding DNA: TGTGCCAGCAGCCAAGTAGACGATCCCGGGGACAATGAGCAGTTCTTC. Translation gives CASSQVDDPGDNEQFF.

The V and J genes are TRBV10-3 and TRBJ1-3, with D perhaps TRBD1 (6 bases). In germline, CDR1 is ENHRY, CDR2 SYGVKD. The CDR3 is 15 amino acids. With 3 bases removed from V and 3 bases from J, the gap between germline ends came to 12 bases. CDR3 region: CAISDPGAGGNTIYF. The CDR3 DNA is TGTGCCATCAGTGACCCGGGGGCGGGTGGAAACACCATATATTTT.